This TCR beta chain was sequenced during a study of T cell changes during pregnancy in multiple sclerosis (dated by TCRdb to between 2017 and 2020). About the investigation overall: The study looked at changes in the T cell repertoire across pregnancy in women with multiple sclerosis.

In the case of this clone: Its antigen target is currently unknown. It has no much larger one-base neighbor in the sample; base qualities were not kept.

CDR1 and CDR2 are read off the germline V gene (reference sequence) as GTSNPN and SVGIG. From the cysteine up to the phenylalanine, the CDR3 has a length of 15 residues. Only the CDR3 part of the read is kept: 45 bases, read in frame from the first base. Cut back by 0 bases and 8 bases, the V and J ends lie 14 bases apart. Library preparation used the immunoSEQ multiplex PCR assay. TCRdb obtained this table from immuneACCESS and retained in-frame rearrangements with V and J assigned. These tables miss some clones; where compared with another copy, unresolved V genes account for less than half of the shortfall, and the remainder is unexplained. Counted in this sample were approximately 65,000 clones; more than 75% of them appeared once. The ten largest account for 1.4% to 1.5% of the sample.

The clonotype originates from a female donor in good health, enrolled as a control in a pregnancy study. The V gene is TRBV30 and the J gene is TRBJ1-6, with TRBD1 perhaps the D gene, on 6 matching bases. Sequenced here: peripheral blood, sampled in the third trimester of pregnancy. DNA sequence: TGTGCCTGGAGTGTACCCAGGGGACGAGATTCACCCCTCCACTTT. Translated, it reads CAWSVPRGRDSPLHF.